Listed here are 8 T cell receptor beta chains from one sample, sequenced in a study of blood T cell repertoires in COVID-19. Using immunoSEQ multiplex PCR, the repertoire was profiled, and TCRdb retains in-frame clones only, with some absent. Of about 33,000 clones detected, more than 80% appear once; the ten largest clones hold around 7%. Sequencing input: peripheral blood. Receptors were obtained from a human donor in a cohort sampled during active COVID-19.

This clone was recorded a few times. The chain has TRBV19 and TRBJ2-3, with 7 bases identical to TRBD2. The CDR3 spans 15 residues. Germline loops: CDR1 LNHDA, CDR2 SQIVND (reference sequence). V gave up 1 base and J gave up 5 bases; unmatched junction bases: 6. For the CDR3, the DNA is TGTGCCAGTAGTATAGGGGCTGGGGGGGGAGATACGCAGTATTTT. Protein: CASSIGAGGGDTQYF.

The chain employs TRBV24-1 and TRBJ2-3; 8 positions agree with TRBD1. Trimming cost V 9 bases and J 5 bases; bases outside gene matches: 9. This CDR3 comprises 14 residues. Germline values: CDR1 KGHDR, CDR2 SFDVKD. The CDR3 DNA sequence: TGTGCCACCGGCGGACAGGGCAGCGGAGATACGCAGTATTTT. It codes for CATGGQGSGDTQYF.

The J gene is TRBJ1-1, the V gene TRBV5-5; 7 bases are a match to TRBD1. Germline CDR1 SGHKS, CDR2 YYEKEE (reference sequence). The trim removed 3 bases at V and 1 base at J, leaving 6 bases unmatched. The length of the CDR3 is 15 residues. The CDR3 loop reads CASSWRQGTNTEAFF. CDR3 nucleotide sequence: TGTGCCAGCAGCTGGAGACAGGGAACGAACACTGAAGCTTTCTTT. Together with reference TRBV5-5 and TRBJ1-1, the CDR3 gives the full variable domain: DAGVTQSPTHLIKTRGQQVTLRCSPISGHKSVSWYQQVLGQGPQFIFQYYEKEERGRGNFPDRFSARQFPNYSSELNVNALLLGDSALYLCASSWRQGTNTEAFFGQGTRLTVV.

V usage is TRBV6-2 or TRBV6-3 and J usage is TRBJ1-5, with 8 bases matching TRBD1. Germline loops: CDR1 MNHEY, CDR2 SVGEGT. J lost 2 bases, V lost 6 bases, and 6 bases had no gene match. CDR3 length equals 15 residues. CDR3 region: CASSPGTGGNQPQHF. The CDR3 DNA follows: TGTGCCAGCAGCCCCGGGACAGGAGGCAATCAGCCCCAGCATTTT.

The chain joins TRBV5-4 to TRBJ2-2; TRBD2 agrees at 9 bases. Losses at the gene ends were 3 bases for V and 2 bases for J; bases not matched to a gene: 2. The germline CDR1 and CDR2 sequences are SGHNT and YYREEE (reference sequence). The CDR3 loop spans 15 amino acids. CDR3 in amino acids: CASSSGLANTGELFF. The CDR3 DNA follows: TGTGCCAGCAGCTCGGGACTAGCTAACACCGGGGAGCTGTTTTTT.

The chain employs TRBV19 and TRBJ2-7, with 7 positions matching TRBD2. In germline, CDR1 is LNHDA, CDR2 SQIVND (reference sequence). Germline trimming cut 6 bases from V and 2 bases from J; bases unmatched to any gene: 7. This CDR3 has 14 residues. The CDR3 protein is CASSWDYGTYEQYF. The CDR3 DNA sequence: TGTGCCAGTAGCTGGGACTACGGTACCTACGAGCAGTACTTC.

The V gene is TRBV18, the J gene TRBJ2-7; the match to TRBD1 covers 10 bases. V gave up 5 bases and J gave up 6 bases; unmatched junction bases: 13. Germline-derived CDR1 and CDR2 are KGHSH and LQKENI. The CDR3 loop spans 16 amino acids. CDR3: CASSVAGTGVYFEQYF. The DNA for the CDR3 is TGTGCCAGCTCAGTTGCCGGGACAGGGGTTTATTTCGAGCAGTACTTC. Variable domain in full (rest from reference TRBV18 and TRBJ2-7): NAGVMQNPRHLVRRRGQEARLRCSPMKGHSHVYWYRQLPEEGLKFMVYLQKENIIDESGMPKERFSAEFPKEGPSILRIQQVVRGDSAAYFCASSVAGTGVYFEQYFGPGTRLTVT.

The CDR3 DNA follows: TGTGCCAGCAGTTTATATGGGGAGGGGTCCTATAATTCACCCCTCCACTTT. It codes for CASSLYGEGSYNSPLHF. The rearrangement links TRBV27 to TRBJ1-6, with D possibly matching TRBD1 (5 bases). Trimming stripped 1 base from V and 1 base from J, with 11 bases between. The CDR3 is 17 amino acids. Germline V gene data show CDR1 as MNHEY and CDR2 as SMNVEV (reference sequence).